This T cell receptor beta chain was recorded in a study of blood T cells in healthy people across ages. With 4 bases clipped from V and 4 bases from J, the junction kept 15 bases outside the gene matches. The CDR3 covers 17 residues. The V gene's germline CDR1 is SGDLS and CDR2 YYNGEE. Findings and limits, study-wide: Roughly linear declines in TCR beta diversity per million T cells occurred with age. Because sorting was not performed, PBMCs prevented conclusive naive versus antigen-experienced comparison.

Comment on this clonotype: Its target is not known.

A second PCR, run for about 7 to 11 cycles, used a sample-barcoded 5' primer plus a J-beta primer mix. Each TCR beta cDNA got a 12-nucleotide random molecular identifier. From each sample, at least 2.5 million paired-end reads containing CDR3 were obtained. TCRdb reanalysed the 5' RACE reads using MiXCR and keeps one entry per CDR3 protein. The sample consists of roughly 900,000 distinct CDR3 sequences, about 48% of them appearing once. This sequence originates from a young man in good health. The V gene is TRBV9, the J gene TRBJ2-3, with 7 bases identical to TRBD2. Material for sequencing was blood. CDR3 bases: TGTGCCAGCAGCCCACGAACGGGGGGAGGGATCGCAGATACGCAGTATTTT. It is translated as CASSPRTGGGIADTQYF. The variable domain in full, completed from reference TRBV9 and TRBJ2-3, reads DSGVTQTPKHLITATGQRVTLRCSPRSGDLSVYWYQQSLDQGLQFLIQYYNGEERAKGNILERFSAQQFPDLHSELNLSSLELGDSALYFCASSPRTGGGIADTQYFGPGTRLTVL.